This T cell receptor (beta chain) was found in a study of cytotoxic CD8 clonotypes in ibrutinib-treated CLL. Method: immunoSEQ multiplex PCR; TCRdb's copy keeps in-frame clones and lacks some. The profile covers roughly 51,000 clones, with approximately 50% appearing a single time and 32% taken by the ten largest. Study observations and caveats: A rise in clonality was seen at ibrutinib response, and a fall back toward baseline was seen at progression.

Deletions cut 4 bases from V and 0 bases from J, with 20 bases between. In germline, CDR1 is SGHNT, CDR2 YYREEE (reference sequence). The CDR3 extends over 17 amino acids. As concerns this clone: The antigen is not known.

The origin of this receptor is a human donor with chronic lymphocytic leukemia. The chain is built from TRBV5-4 and TRBJ2-7, with D maybe TRBD2 (6 bases). The source was PBMCs, collected after 12 months of ibrutinib treatment. The CDR3 region is CASSPEIGSPLSYEQYF. Written as DNA, the CDR3 is TGTGCCAGCAGCCCAGAAATCGGGAGCCCCCTCTCCTACGAGCAGTACTTC. The variable domain in full, completed from reference TRBV5-4 and TRBJ2-7, reads ETGVTQSPTHLIKTRGQQVTLRCSSQSGHNTVSWYQQALGQGPQFIFQYYREEENGRGNFPPRFSGLQFPNYSSELNVNALELDDSALYLCASSPEIGSPLSYEQYFGPGTRLTVT.